One and the same sample provided the 29 T cell receptor beta chains below, sequenced in a study of radiotherapy plus CTLA-4 blockade in lung cancer. Method: immunoSEQ multiplex PCR; TCRdb's copy keeps in-frame clones and lacks some. The sample contains approximately 83,000 clones, over 70% of which appear only once. The source was peripheral blood, collected from a patient treated with radiotherapy plus ipilimumab. Source of these receptors: a human donor with non-small cell lung cancer who had a partial response to radiotherapy plus ipilimumab. Some clones in this sample may be carry-over from other donors' samples.

The rearrangement uses TRBV5-4 and TRBJ2-7, with 10 bases aligning to TRBD2. Germline trimming cut 5 bases from V and 2 bases from J; bases unmatched to any gene: 10. This CDR3 spans 16 amino acids. Germline CDR1 SGHNT, CDR2 YYREEE (reference sequence). The CDR3 region is CASRGGVAGGTYEQYF. The CDR3 DNA is TGTGCCAGCAGGGGAGGGGTAGCGGGGGGAACCTACGAGCAGTACTTC.

The V and J genes are TRBV28 and TRBJ1-1; a weak D match, TRBD1 (6 bases). Trimming removed 6 bases at V and 0 bases at J, with 32 bases between. CDR1 is MDHEN, CDR2 SYDVKM, per germline. The CDR3 has 21 amino acids. In DNA, the CDR3 is TGTGCCAGCAGACGTCCCAGGGGAACTCCGGGGCGTCTCTTAATGAACACTGAAGCTTTCTTT. It yields the protein CASRRPRGTPGRLLMNTEAFF.

This clone was detected once. In DNA, the CDR3 is TGTGCCAGCAGCCCGGTTCCAGGGTACAATGAGCAGTTCTTC. Protein product: CASSPVPGYNEQFF. The V call is TRBV5-5, the J call TRBJ2-1, with a tentative D call TRBD1 (5 bases). This CDR3 spans 14 amino acids. The V end was cut by 4 bases, the J end by 4 bases, with 12 bases between. CDR1 and CDR2 from the germline V gene are SGHKS and YYEKEE (reference sequence). Combining the CDR3 with reference TRBV5-5 and TRBJ2-1 gives the whole variable domain DAGVTQSPTHLIKTRGQQVTLRCSPISGHKSVSWYQQVLGQGPQFIFQYYEKEERGRGNFPDRFSARQFPNYSSELNVNALLLGDSALYLCASSPVPGYNEQFFGPGTRLTVL.

The genes are TRBV5-6 and TRBJ1-2, with D possibly being TRBD1 (6 bases). V was cut by 2 bases and J by 6 bases, with 20 bases left in between. Germline CDR1 and CDR2: SGHDT and YYEEEE. CDR3 length: 16 residues. The CDR3 spells CASSFWSLQGWDGYTF. In nucleotides, the CDR3 is TGTGCCAGCAGCTTCTGGTCCCTTCAGGGGTGGGATGGCTACACCTTC.

The chain has TRBV7-9 and TRBJ2-1, with 8 bases matching TRBD1. With V trimmed by 5 bases and J by 4 bases, 4 bases remained unmatched. The CDR3 extends over 14 amino acids. Germline V lookup: CDR1 SEHNR, CDR2 FQNEAQ (reference sequence). The CDR3 DNA reads TGTGCCAGCAGCGTCGGACAGGGATACAATGAGCAGTTCTTC. Translating it yields CASSVGQGYNEQFF.

The chain carries TRBV7-8 and TRBJ2-2; D is unclear. This CDR3 comprises 15 residues. The germline V gene encodes CDR1 SGHVS and CDR2 FQNEAQ. Between the trimmed V and J ends, which lost 1 base and 2 bases, there was a span of 8 bases. The DNA of the CDR3 is TGTGCCAGCAGCTTAGTGTCTCCCAACACCGGGGAGCTGTTTTTT. It is translated as CASSLVSPNTGELFF.

The rearrangement links TRBV5-6 to TRBJ2-1; weak D call: TRBD2 (6 bases). This CDR3 has 16 residues. CDR1 SGHDT and CDR2 YYEEEE come from the germline V gene. V lost 1 base, J lost 5 bases, and 16 bases lay in between. The CDR3: CASSLRIGSGNNEQFF. The CDR3 DNA sequence: TGTGCCAGCAGCTTGAGGATCGGGAGTGGGAACAATGAGCAGTTCTTC.

This chain connects TRBV6-5 to TRBJ2-7; 7 bases are a match to TRBD1. This CDR3 comprises 14 residues. J gave up 0 bases and V 2 bases, and 1 base lay outside the gene matches. CDR1 and CDR2 from the germline V gene are MNHEY and SVGAGI. CDR3 DNA: TGTGCCAGCAGTTACAACAGGGGCTCCTACGAGCAGTACTTC. Translated, it gives CASSYNRGSYEQYF.

The chain joins TRBV5-6 to TRBJ2-2, with TRBD2 identical over 8 bases. V shed 1 base and J 1 base; nucleotides not matched to a gene: 3. The CDR3 has 16 residues. The germline CDR1 and CDR2 sequences are SGHDT and YYEEEE. The CDR3 region has the DNA TGTGCCAGCAGCTTGCCGGGGGGGGAGAACACCGGGGAGCTGTTTTTT. Protein sequence: CASSLPGGENTGELFF.

This chain connects TRBV19 to TRBJ1-2; maybe TRBD1 (6 bases). CDR3 length equals 16 residues. With 5 bases removed from V and 6 bases from J, the gap between germline ends came to 22 bases. Germline values: CDR1 LNHDA, CDR2 SQIVND (reference sequence). The CDR3 nucleotides read TGTGCCAGTAGTCTTTCCCCCCCGTGGGGGCAGAATGGCTACACCTTC. Translation: CASSLSPPWGQNGYTF.

The chain uses TRBV11-3 and TRBJ1-1, with 12 nucleotides matching TRBD1. Germline trimming cut 4 bases from V and 7 bases from J; bases unmatched to any gene: 4. Germline V gene lookup returns CDR1 SGHNT and CDR2 YENEEA. This CDR3 has 14 amino acids. CDR3 DNA sequence: TGTGCCAGCAGCTGGGGACAGGGGGCCGTTGAAGCTTTCTTT. This translates into CASSWGQGAVEAFF.

The chain employs TRBV7-2 and TRBJ1-2, with D possibly being TRBD1 (5 bases). Germline CDR1 and CDR2: SGHTA and FQGNSA. The CDR3 consists of 13 residues. Trimming cost V 5 bases and J 4 bases, with 11 bases left between them. The CDR3: CASSLRQLYGYTF. The DNA for the CDR3 is TGTGCCAGCAGCCTCAGACAGCTCTATGGCTACACCTTC. Combining the CDR3 with reference TRBV7-2 and TRBJ1-2 gives the whole variable domain GAGVSQSPSNKVTEKGKDVELRCDPISGHTALYWYRQSLGQGLEFLIYFQGNSAPDKSGLPSDRFSAERTGGSVSTLTIQRTQQEDSAVYLCASSLRQLYGYTFGSGTRLTVV.

The chain is built from TRBV6-6 and TRBJ1-2, with no clear D. The V end was cut by 7 bases, the J end by 3 bases, with 12 bases between. This CDR3 is 13 amino acids long. Germline V gene data show CDR1 as MNHNY and CDR2 as SVGAGI (reference sequence). Written as DNA, the CDR3 is TGTGCCAGCAACGGCGGTTGGGACTATGGCTACACCTTC. Translating gives CASNGGWDYGYTF.

The chain is built from TRBV28 and TRBJ2-1; 14 positions match TRBD2. CDR3 length: 16 amino acids. The junction had 11 bases not matched to a gene; V was cut back by 3 bases and J by 13 bases. Germline values: CDR1 MDHEN, CDR2 SYDVKM. The CDR3 DNA is TGTGCCAGCAGTTTCCACGGGACTAGCGGGAGTATAGGTCAGTTCTTC. This codes for CASSFHGTSGSIGQFF.

This clone has just one count. The rearrangement uses TRBV7-6 and TRBJ2-1, with D perhaps TRBD1 (6 bases). Trimming stripped 8 bases from V and 4 bases from J, with 24 bases between. In germline, CDR1 is SGHVS, CDR2 FNYEAQ. CDR3 size: 17 residues. CDR3 loop: CASRPSVGGRKYNEQFF. The CDR3 nucleotides read TGTGCCAGCCGACCCTCCGTAGGGGGAAGGAAATACAATGAGCAGTTCTTC.

V and J are TRBV5-1 and TRBJ2-5, with TRBD2 identical over 10 bases. The CDR3 runs 15 residues. Germline V gene lookup returns CDR1 SGHRS and CDR2 YFSETQ. V shed 0 bases and J 5 bases; nucleotides not matched to a gene: 4. CDR3 residues: CASSLGGTSDETQYF. The CDR3 DNA reads as TGCGCCAGCAGCTTGGGTGGGACTAGCGATGAGACCCAGTACTTC. Supplemented by reference TRBV5-1 and TRBJ2-5, the full variable domain reads KAGVTQTPRYLIKTRGQQVTLSCSPISGHRSVSWYQQTPGQGLQFLFEYFSETQRNKGNFPGRFSGRQFSNSRSEMNVSTLELGDSALYLCASSLGGTSDETQYFGPGTRLLVL.

The chain's CDR3 is CASSLVRLIYGYTF. CDR3 DNA: TGTGCCAGCAGCTTAGTTAGACTCATCTATGGCTACACCTTC. The chain recombines TRBV7-2 with TRBJ1-2; D unclear. CDR3 length: 14 amino acids. The V gene's germline CDR1 is SGHTA and CDR2 FQGNSA. Trimming removed 1 base from V and 4 bases from J, with 10 bases in between.

This sequence joins TRBV28 and TRBJ1-1, with D unclear. Per the germline V gene, CDR1 is MDHEN and CDR2 is SYDVKM. CDR3 length: 15 amino acids. The V and J ends lost 3 bases and 0 bases respectively, with 11 bases between them. The CDR3 DNA is TGTGCCAGCAGTTTCCACTCCCTAATGAACACTGAAGCTTTCTTT. Encoded protein: CASSFHSLMNTEAFF.

V usage is TRBV27 and J usage is TRBJ2-1; weak D call: TRBD1 (6 bases). Trimming shortened V by 4 bases and J by 2 bases, and 12 bases separated the two germline ends. The CDR3 is 15 residues long. Germline assignment: CDR1 MNHEY and CDR2 SMNVEV (reference sequence). The CDR3 protein is CASSYRTDPYNEQFF. CDR3 nucleotides: TGTGCCAGCAGTTACAGGACAGACCCCTACAATGAGCAGTTCTTC.

The rearrangement joins TRBV6-7 to TRBJ2-1; 13 positions match TRBD2. TRBV6-7 is labeled an ORF, and its function is uncertain. CDR3 size: 15 residues. The junction had 6 bases not matched to a gene; V was cut back by 3 bases and J by 10 bases. CDR3 residues: CASSYWTSGGREQFF. CDR3 coding DNA: TGTGCCAGCAGTTATTGGACTAGCGGGGGAAGGGAGCAGTTCTTC.

This clone was counted a few times. The V and J genes are TRBV4-1 and TRBJ2-1, with a possible D match to TRBD2 (6 bases). The CDR3 consists of 13 residues. Germline CDR1 is MGHRA and CDR2 is YSYEKL. V gave up 0 bases and J gave up 12 bases, with 12 bases separating them. The chain's CDR3 is CASSQEEGRSQFF. In nucleotides, the CDR3 is TGCGCCAGCAGCCAAGAGGAGGGCCGTTCGCAGTTCTTC.

The V gene is TRBV6-5, the J gene TRBJ2-5, with 7 bases matching TRBD1. The CDR3 loop spans 13 amino acids. V lost 5 bases, J lost 5 bases, and 5 bases stayed unmatched. From germline, CDR1 is MNHEY and CDR2 SVGAGI. Here the CDR3 DNA reads TGTGCCAGCAGTGCAAACAGGGGTGAGACCCAGTACTTC. This gives the protein CASSANRGETQYF.

This clone appeared once. This chain connects TRBV4-3 to TRBJ2-5; 11 bases fit TRBD2. CDR3 length equals 17 residues. The V segment lost 4 bases and the J segment 2 bases; nucleotides outside the gene matches: 9. In germline, CDR1 is LGHNA, CDR2 YSLEER. CDR3 in amino acids: CASSPDLAGGTQETQYF. CDR3 DNA sequence: TGCGCCAGCAGCCCGGACCTAGCGGGGGGCACACAAGAGACCCAGTACTTC.

V gene TRBV7-2 combines with J gene TRBJ2-7, with D possibly matching TRBD1 (5 bases). The CDR3 sequence is 13 residues long. Germline assignment: CDR1 SGHTA and CDR2 FQGNSA. With 7 bases removed from V and 6 bases from J, the gap between germline ends came to 16 bases. The CDR3 DNA sequence: TGTGCCAGCACCAAGGGGTGGGAAAGCGAGCAGTACTTC. Translated, it gives CASTKGWESEQYF.

This chain joins TRBV4-3 and TRBJ1-5, with 9 bases lining up with TRBD1. Per germline, CDR1 LGHNA and CDR2 YSLEER. The CDR3 consists of 15 residues. The V gene end was trimmed by 5 bases and the J gene end by 2 bases; junction bases not matched to a gene: 4. In DNA, the CDR3 is TGCGCCAGCAGCTTGGACAGGGGAGGCAATCAGCCCCAGCATTTT. Translation gives CASSLDRGGNQPQHF.

V is TRBV7-6 and J is TRBJ2-1, with 11 bases matching TRBD1. The J segment lost 10 bases and the V segment lost 1 base, leaving 6 bases of the junction unmatched. Germline loops: CDR1 SGHVS, CDR2 FNYEAQ. The CDR3 contains 15 residues. CDR3 sequence: CASSLVGTGGGEQFF. For the CDR3, the DNA is TGTGCCAGCAGCTTAGTTGGGACAGGGGGAGGCGAGCAGTTCTTC.

The chain recombines TRBV5-1 with TRBJ2-7, with a possible D match to TRBD2 (5 bases). The CDR3 totals 14 residues. V lost 0 bases and J lost 3, with 10 bases in between. The germline CDR1 and CDR2 sequences are SGHRS and YFSETQ. The CDR3 nucleotides are TGCGCCAGCAGCTTGGAGAGGGATTTCTACGAGCAGTACTTC. It codes for CASSLERDFYEQYF.

This chain connects TRBV29-1 to TRBJ1-2; D call uncertain. Germline-derived CDR1 and CDR2 are SQVTM and ANQGSEA. Trimming took off 4 bases at V and 3 bases at J, with 12 bases between the two ends. CDR3 length equals 13 residues. DNA of the CDR3: TGCAGCGTTGGTGCGGGTCTAGACTATGGCTACACCTTC. Protein: CSVGAGLDYGYTF.

V is TRBV18 and J is TRBJ1-2, with 11 bases fitting TRBD1. CDR1 and CDR2 (germline): KGHSH, LQKENI. The junction had 10 bases not matched to a gene; V was cut back by 4 bases and J by 3 bases. The CDR3 is 17 residues long. The CDR3 bases are TGTGCCAGCTCACTAACGGGACAGGGGGTGTTTGACTATGGCTACACCTTC. This translates into CASSLTGQGVFDYGYTF.